This TCR beta chain was identified in a study of human T cells and chemical hapten exposure (dated by TCRdb to about 2021). Concerning the study at large: For sensitization, 2% DPC in acetone was applied to a roughly 2 cm by roughly 2 cm area of upper inner arm skin. Patients additionally received weekly therapeutic DPC doses to the scalp throughout the roughly 25-week study period. Patch testing was done on the upper back using Finn chambers containing 0.01% DPC, and results were scored after 6 days according to International Contact Dermatitis Research Group standards. The mostly female patient cohort included alopecia areata with under or over 50% scalp involvement, alopecia totalis and alopecia universalis. Libraries were pooled for sequencing, and variation in per-sample TCR yields was attributed mainly to small differences in library volumes within the pool. Peripheral blood TCR repertoire changes were tracked in vivo in alopecia patients during primary and secondary sensitization to the hapten diphenylcyclopropenone (DPC). Patient blood was sampled pre-sensitization (week 0) and at 2, 6 and about 24 weeks after DPC sensitization. Twenty-nine alopecia patients provided blood for TCR sequencing at one to four time points (pre-sensitization, 2, 6 and 24 weeks).

The germline ends are 22 bases apart after V is trimmed by 6 bases and J by 3 bases. As encoded in the germline V gene, CDR1 is ENHRY while CDR2 is SYGVKD. The CDR3 measures 17 amino acids from cysteine to phenylalanine. Solely the CDR3 DNA is kept, with 51 bases framed from the first base. Libraries came from RACE. Data came from a NextSeq 500. Library preparation attached unique molecular identifiers to individual cDNA molecules for quantitative, reproducible TCR counting. For every blood RNA sample, sequencing covered both the TCR alpha and TCR beta chains. Processing in the source paper ran as follows. The median number of TCRs per sample was some 100,000, ranging from roughly 20,000 to 690,600. The Decombinator software suite was used to annotate the V, J and CDR3 of the TCR reads. Every sample was subsampled to the same number of TCRs (28,000) for the PS versus PT1 abundance plots. Expanded TCRs were defined as absent before sensitization and observed at least eight times at the 2-week time point. Using fastp at Q25 and MiXCR, TCRdb reprocessed the public reads and kept productive beta chains. A single entry per CDR3 protein holds the most common genes and DNA from its merged rows. TCRdb, not the authors, supplied the V and J calls. In all, the sample holds 350,000 or so distinct CDR3 sequences, and approximately 6.3% of those were seen once. The ten largest clones represent 8% to 9% of the sample.

The study at large found these results: Because all patients had alopecia, a presumed autoimmune disease, the immune response of the patients might differ from that of healthy individuals. Compared with pre-sensitization or healthy control sets, expanded TCRs formed significantly more large CDR3 similarity clusters, which is consistent with antigen-driven responses. Patch test score correlated positively with the number of PT1 expanded TCRs, reaching significance at thresholds 8, 16 and 32 but not at 4. After repeated subsampling, the strength of the expansion versus patch-test correlation and the threshold at which it became significant changed. DPC sensitization did not change the number of TCRs with a frequency above 1 in 1000, and there was no evidence of changes in global repertoire structure.

Sample time point, as interpreted from the label and publication: patch test 1, 2 weeks after DPC sensitization. Reading the label with the study, this specimen's treatment or condition is: therapeutic diphenylcyclopropenone sensitization with weekly scalp DPC. Blood at each patch-test visit was drawn before the patch test was applied. Patients were considered eligible if aged 18 to 70, diagnosed with alopecia and deemed suitable for DPC therapy, and patients were excluded if pregnant. Total RNA was isolated from unfractionated whole blood collected in Tempus Blood RNA tubes. Comment on this clonotype: The target of this receptor is not known. Base qualities were left out, and no much larger clone turns up one base away.

The receptor comes from a woman under 30 with alopecia areata. Some clones in this sample may be carry-over from other donors' samples. The material was whole blood, obtained in connection with sensitization to the hapten diphenylcyclopropenone (DPC). The chain links TRBV10-3 with TRBJ2-3; the D segment might be TRBD1 or TRBD2, since each matches 5 bases. The DNA sequence is TGTGCCATCAGCGACTACCCCCGGGACCCGGGGACAGATACGCAGTATTTT. Translated, it gives CAISDYPRDPGTDTQYF.